Sequencing of this T cell receptor (beta chain) was carried out in a study of CD8 T cells in ankylosing spondylitis. Study-wide results and limits: As for the disease-linked clones, they showed a CD8+ phenotype and occurred at relatively low frequencies in peripheral blood.

V dropped 7 bases and J dropped 5; count of bases not matched to a gene: 4. Germline CDR1 and CDR2: MGHRA and YSYEKL. The CDR3 has 14 residues. Quantitative 5'-RACE with molecular barcodes was used to make the TCR beta libraries. TCRdb re-analysed the 5' RACE reads in MiXCR, keeping a single row per CDR3 protein. The profile covers 250,000 to 300,000 distinct CDR3 sequences, with over 15% appearing a single time and approximately 32% taken by the ten largest. This clonotype was seen many times. Its antigen remains unidentified. The TCR originated in a male donor with ankylosing spondylitis or in good health (not recorded which). The rearrangement uses TRBV4-1 and TRBJ2-7, with 14 positions matching TRBD2. Sequencing input: blood, either unsorted or a sorted T cell fraction (not recorded which). In nucleotides, the CDR3 is TGCGCCAGCACCGGGACTAGCGGGAGCAACGAGCAGTACTTC. Translation gives CASTGTSGSNEQYF.